Detailed here is one TCR beta chain. Antigen specificity is unknown. This entry comes from a study of cytomegalovirus exposure and HLA in healthy donors. Study outcomes and limitations: DRB1 had the most TCR associations and HLA-C the fewest, a later analysis found, with rates varying by HLA locus.

With 60 Vbeta and 13 Jbeta primers, the PCR was carried out. Data came from immunoSEQ multiplex PCR; TCRdb stores just in-frame clones and leaves some out. The sample shows 100,000 to 150,000 clones, under 85% of them seen only once. Germline assignment: CDR1 LGHNA and CDR2 YNFKEQ. Trimming cost V 6 bases and J 6 bases, with 20 bases left between them. CDR3 length: 15 amino acids. V gene TRBV4-2 combines with J gene TRBJ1-2, with D perhaps matching TRBD1 (6 bases). The sequenced material came from PBMCs. The source of this sequence is a woman aged 40 to 50 in good health and CMV-seropositive. The CDR3 DNA is TGTGCCAGCAGAACCCAACAGGGAAGTAGGAATGGCTACACCTTC. It specifies CASRTQQGSRNGYTF.